Given below is one TCR beta chain in context. V was shortened by 0 bases and J by 10 bases, with 14 bases between the two germline ends. Per the germline V gene, CDR1 is SGHRS and CDR2 is YFSETQ. There are 15 residues in the CDR3. Using immunoSEQ multiplex PCR, the repertoire was profiled, and TCRdb retains in-frame clones only, with some absent. The table records around 270,000 clones, roughly 84% of them present only once. The source of the sample is a study of blood T cell repertoires in COVID-19. The wider study: Sites across the United States, Italy and Spain contributed samples from acute and convalescent COVID-19. PBMCs, B-cell-depleted T cells, or T cells were the source of the cDNA or gDNA that made up the material.

The source of this sequence is a woman aged 40 to 50 who had recovered from COVID-19. This rearrangement joins TRBV5-1 to TRBJ1-6, with a possible D match to TRBD1 (5 bases). The material sequenced was peripheral blood. CDR3 sequence reads: CASSLGGGEPSPLHF. Here the CDR3 DNA reads TGCGCCAGCAGCTTGGGGGGAGGGGAACCGTCACCCCTCCACTTT.